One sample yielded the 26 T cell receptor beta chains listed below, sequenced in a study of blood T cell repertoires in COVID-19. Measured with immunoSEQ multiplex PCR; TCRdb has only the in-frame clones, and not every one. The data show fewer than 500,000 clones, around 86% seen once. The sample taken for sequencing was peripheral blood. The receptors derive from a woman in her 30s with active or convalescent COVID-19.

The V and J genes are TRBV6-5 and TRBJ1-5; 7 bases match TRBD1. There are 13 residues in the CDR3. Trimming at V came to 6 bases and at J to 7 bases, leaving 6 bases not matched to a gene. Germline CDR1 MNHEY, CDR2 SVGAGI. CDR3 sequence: CASSPGTDQPQHF. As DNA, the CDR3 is TGTGCCAGCAGCCCCGGGACAGACCAGCCCCAGCATTTT.

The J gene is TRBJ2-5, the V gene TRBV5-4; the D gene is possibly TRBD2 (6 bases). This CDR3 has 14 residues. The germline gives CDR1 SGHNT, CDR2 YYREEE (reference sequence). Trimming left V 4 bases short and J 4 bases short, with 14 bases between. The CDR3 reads CASSPRDFPETQYF. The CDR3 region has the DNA TGTGCCAGCAGCCCTCGGGACTTCCCAGAGACCCAGTACTTC. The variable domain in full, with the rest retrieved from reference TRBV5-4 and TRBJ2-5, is ETGVTQSPTHLIKTRGQQVTLRCSSQSGHNTVSWYQQALGQGPQFIFQYYREEENGRGNFPPRFSGLQFPNYSSELNVNALELDDSALYLCASSPRDFPETQYFGPGTRLLVL.

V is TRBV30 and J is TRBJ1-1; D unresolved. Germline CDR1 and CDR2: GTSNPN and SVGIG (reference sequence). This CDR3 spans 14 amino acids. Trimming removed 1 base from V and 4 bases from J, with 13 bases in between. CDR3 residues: CAWSAGSGSTEAFF. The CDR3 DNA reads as TGTGCCTGGAGTGCGGGATCCGGGAGCACTGAAGCTTTCTTT.

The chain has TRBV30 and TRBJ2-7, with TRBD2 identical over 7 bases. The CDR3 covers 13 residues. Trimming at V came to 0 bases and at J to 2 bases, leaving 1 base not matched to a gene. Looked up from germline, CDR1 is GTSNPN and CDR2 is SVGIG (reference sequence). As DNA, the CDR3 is TGTGCCTGGAGTGTGGCGGGAGCCTACGAGCAGTACTTC. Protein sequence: CAWSVAGAYEQYF. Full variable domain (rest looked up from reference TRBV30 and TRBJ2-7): SQTIHQWPATLVQPVGSPLSLECTVEGTSNPNLYWYRQAAGRGLQLLFYSVGIGQISSEVPQNLSASRPQDRQFILSSKKLLLSDSGFYLCAWSVAGAYEQYFGPGTRLTVT.

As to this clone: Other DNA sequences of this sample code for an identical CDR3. CDR3 sequence: CASSSAGYNEQFF. For the CDR3, the DNA is TGTGCCAGCAGCAGCGCGGGATACAATGAGCAGTTCTTC. This chain connects TRBV27 to TRBJ2-1, with D possibly TRBD2 on 6 matching bases. Trimming cost V 6 bases and J 4 bases, with 10 bases left between them. Germline-derived CDR1 and CDR2 are MNHEY and SMNVEV (reference sequence). There are 13 residues in the CDR3.

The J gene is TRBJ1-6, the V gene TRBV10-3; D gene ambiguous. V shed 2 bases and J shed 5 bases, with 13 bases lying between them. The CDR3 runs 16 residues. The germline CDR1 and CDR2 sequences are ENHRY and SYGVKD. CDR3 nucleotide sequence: TGTGCCATCAGTGAGATGGAGGGTTCCAATAATTCACCCCTCCACTTT. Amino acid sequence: CAISEMEGSNNSPLHF.

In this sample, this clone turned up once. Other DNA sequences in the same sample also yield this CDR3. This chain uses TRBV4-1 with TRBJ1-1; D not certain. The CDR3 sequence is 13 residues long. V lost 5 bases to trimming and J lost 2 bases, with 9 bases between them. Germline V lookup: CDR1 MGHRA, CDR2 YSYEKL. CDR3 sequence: CASSAGRNTEAFF. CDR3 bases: TGCGCCAGCAGCGCAGGTAGAAACACTGAAGCTTTCTTT.

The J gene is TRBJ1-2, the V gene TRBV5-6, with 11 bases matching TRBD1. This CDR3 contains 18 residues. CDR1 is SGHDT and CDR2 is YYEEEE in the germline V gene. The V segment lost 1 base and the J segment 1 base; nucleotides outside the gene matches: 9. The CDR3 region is CASSLIPGQGVFNYGYTF. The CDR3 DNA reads TGTGCCAGCAGCTTGATCCCGGGACAGGGGGTTTTTAACTATGGCTACACCTTC.

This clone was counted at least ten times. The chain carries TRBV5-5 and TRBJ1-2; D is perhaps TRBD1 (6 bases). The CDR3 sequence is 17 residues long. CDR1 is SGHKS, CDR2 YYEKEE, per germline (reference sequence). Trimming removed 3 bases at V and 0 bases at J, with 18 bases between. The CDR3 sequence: CASSYRQAGAANYGYTF. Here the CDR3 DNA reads TGTGCCAGCAGCTACCGACAGGCGGGGGCTGCTAACTATGGCTACACCTTC. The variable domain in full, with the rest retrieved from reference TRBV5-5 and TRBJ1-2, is DAGVTQSPTHLIKTRGQQVTLRCSPISGHKSVSWYQQVLGQGPQFIFQYYEKEERGRGNFPDRFSARQFPNYSSELNVNALLLGDSALYLCASSYRQAGAANYGYTFGSGTRLTVV.

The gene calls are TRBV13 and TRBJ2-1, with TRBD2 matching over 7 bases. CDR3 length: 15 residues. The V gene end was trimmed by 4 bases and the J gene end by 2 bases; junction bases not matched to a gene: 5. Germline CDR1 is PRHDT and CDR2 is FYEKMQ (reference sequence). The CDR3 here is CASSSGLVAYNEQFF. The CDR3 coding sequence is TGTGCCAGCAGCTCAGGACTAGTGGCCTACAATGAGCAGTTCTTC.

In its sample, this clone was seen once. CDR3 in amino acids: CATSGTGGQPQHF. The CDR3 nucleotides read TGTGCCACTTCCGGGACAGGGGGTCAGCCCCAGCATTTT. The V gene is TRBV19, the J gene TRBJ1-5, with 11 positions matching TRBD1. The CDR3 length is 13 residues. From germline, CDR1 is LNHDA and CDR2 SQIVND (reference sequence). After removal of 10 bases from V and 6 bases from J, the junction contained 5 bases not matched to a gene.

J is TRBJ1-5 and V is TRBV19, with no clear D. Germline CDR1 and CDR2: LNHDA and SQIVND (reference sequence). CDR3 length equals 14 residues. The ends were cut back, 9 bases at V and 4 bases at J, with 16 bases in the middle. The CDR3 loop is CASLSRTDNQPQHF. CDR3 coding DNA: TGTGCCAGCCTAAGTAGAACAGATAATCAGCCCCAGCATTTT.

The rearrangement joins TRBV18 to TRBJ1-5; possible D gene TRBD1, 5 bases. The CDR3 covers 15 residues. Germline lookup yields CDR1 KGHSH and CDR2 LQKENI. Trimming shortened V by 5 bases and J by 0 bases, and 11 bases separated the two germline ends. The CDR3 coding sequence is TGTGCCAGCTCAGTAGACAGCCATAGCAATCAGCCCCAGCATTTT. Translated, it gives CASSVDSHSNQPQHF.

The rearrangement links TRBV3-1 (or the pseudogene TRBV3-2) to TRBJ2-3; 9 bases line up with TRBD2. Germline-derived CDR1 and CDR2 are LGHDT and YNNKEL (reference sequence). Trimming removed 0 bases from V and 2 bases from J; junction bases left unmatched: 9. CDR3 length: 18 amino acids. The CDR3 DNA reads TGTGCCAGCAGCCAAGATCCGAGACTAGCGGTTCCCACAGATACGCAGTATTTT. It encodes CASSQDPRLAVPTDTQYF.

CDR3 nucleotides: TGTGCCAGCAGCCAAGATGGGGCAGGCCCCAGGGACACTGAAGCTTTCTTT. Its translation: CASSQDGAGPRDTEAFF. The rearrangement uses TRBV3-1 (or the pseudogene TRBV3-2) and TRBJ1-1; D is possibly TRBD1 (5 bases). CDR3 length equals 17 residues. The V gene lost 0 bases and the J gene lost 3 bases, with 17 bases spanning the gap. Germline CDR1 is LGHDT and CDR2 is YNNKEL (reference sequence).

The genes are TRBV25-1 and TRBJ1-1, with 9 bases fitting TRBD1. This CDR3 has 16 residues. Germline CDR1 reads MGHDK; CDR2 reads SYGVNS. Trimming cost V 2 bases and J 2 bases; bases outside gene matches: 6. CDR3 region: CASSEATGQGNTEAFF. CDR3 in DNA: TGTGCCAGCAGTGAAGCCACGGGACAGGGCAACACTGAAGCTTTCTTT.

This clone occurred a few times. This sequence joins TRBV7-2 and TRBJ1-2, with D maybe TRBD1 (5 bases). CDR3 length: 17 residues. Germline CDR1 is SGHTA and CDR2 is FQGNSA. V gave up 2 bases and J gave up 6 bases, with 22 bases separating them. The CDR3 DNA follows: TGTGCCAGCAGCTTACACTGGGAGGGGAAAAGCGGAAATGGCTACACCTTC. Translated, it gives CASSLHWEGKSGNGYTF.

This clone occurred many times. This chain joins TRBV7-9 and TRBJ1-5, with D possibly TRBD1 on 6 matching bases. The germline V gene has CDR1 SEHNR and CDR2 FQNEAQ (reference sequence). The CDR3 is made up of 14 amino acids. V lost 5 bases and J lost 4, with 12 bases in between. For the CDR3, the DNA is TGTGCCAGCAGCCAAAGTACAGGGAATCAGCCCCAGCATTTT. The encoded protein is CASSQSTGNQPQHF.

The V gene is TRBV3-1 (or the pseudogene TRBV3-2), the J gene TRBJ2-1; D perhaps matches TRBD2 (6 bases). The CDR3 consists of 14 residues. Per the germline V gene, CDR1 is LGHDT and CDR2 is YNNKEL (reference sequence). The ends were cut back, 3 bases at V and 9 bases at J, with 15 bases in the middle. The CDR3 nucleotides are TGTGCCAGCAGCCAGGAGGGATACACGGTTGAGCAGTTCTTC. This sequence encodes CASSQEGYTVEQFF.

DNA of the CDR3: TGCGCCAGCAGCCTTACCGGGACTAGCGGGAGTAATACGCAGTATTTT. It is translated as CASSLTGTSGSNTQYF. This chain uses TRBV4-1 with TRBJ2-3; 14 bases are shared with TRBD2. The CDR3 contains 16 residues. CDR1 MGHRA and CDR2 YSYEKL come from the germline V gene. Trimming cost V 4 bases and J 7 bases; bases outside gene matches: 7.

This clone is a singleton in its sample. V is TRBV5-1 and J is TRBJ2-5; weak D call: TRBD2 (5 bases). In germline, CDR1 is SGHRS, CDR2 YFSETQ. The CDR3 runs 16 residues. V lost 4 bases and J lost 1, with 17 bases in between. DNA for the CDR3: TGCGCCAGCAGCCCCAACTACGCAGGAGGCCAAGAGACCCAGTACTTC. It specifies CASSPNYAGGQETQYF.

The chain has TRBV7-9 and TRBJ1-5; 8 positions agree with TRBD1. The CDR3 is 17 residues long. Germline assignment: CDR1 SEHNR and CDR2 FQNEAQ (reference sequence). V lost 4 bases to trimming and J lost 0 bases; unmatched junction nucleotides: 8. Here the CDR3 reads CASSSDRGDHSNQPQHF. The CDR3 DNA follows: TGTGCCAGCAGCTCCGACAGGGGCGATCATAGCAATCAGCCCCAGCATTTT.

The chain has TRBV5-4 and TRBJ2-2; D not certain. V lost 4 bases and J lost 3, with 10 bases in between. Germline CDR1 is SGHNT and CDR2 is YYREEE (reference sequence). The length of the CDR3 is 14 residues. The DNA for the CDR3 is TGTGCCAGCAGCCCCGCGAGTTACACCGGGGAGCTGTTTTTT. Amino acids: CASSPASYTGELFF.

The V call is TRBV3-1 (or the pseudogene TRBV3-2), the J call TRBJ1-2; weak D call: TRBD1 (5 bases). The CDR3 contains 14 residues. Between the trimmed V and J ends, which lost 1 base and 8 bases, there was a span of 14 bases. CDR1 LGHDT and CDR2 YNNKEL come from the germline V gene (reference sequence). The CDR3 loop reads CASSQVSGQGGYTF. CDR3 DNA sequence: TGTGCCAGCAGCCAAGTATCAGGACAAGGGGGCTACACCTTC.

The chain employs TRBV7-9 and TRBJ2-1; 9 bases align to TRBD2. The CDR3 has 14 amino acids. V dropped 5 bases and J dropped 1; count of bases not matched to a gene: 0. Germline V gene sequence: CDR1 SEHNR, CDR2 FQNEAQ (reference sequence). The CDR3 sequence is CASSTSGSYNEQFF. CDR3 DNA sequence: TGTGCCAGCAGCACTAGCGGGTCCTACAATGAGCAGTTCTTC.

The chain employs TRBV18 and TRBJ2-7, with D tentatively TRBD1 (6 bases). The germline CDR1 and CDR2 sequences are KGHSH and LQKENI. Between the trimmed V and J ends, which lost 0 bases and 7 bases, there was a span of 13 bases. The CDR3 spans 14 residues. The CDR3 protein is CASSPPTGTPEQYF. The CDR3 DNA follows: TGTGCCAGCTCACCACCGACCGGGACACCAGAGCAGTACTTC. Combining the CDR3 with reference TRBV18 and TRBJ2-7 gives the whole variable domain NAGVMQNPRHLVRRRGQEARLRCSPMKGHSHVYWYRQLPEEGLKFMVYLQKENIIDESGMPKERFSAEFPKEGPSILRIQQVVRGDSAAYFCASSPPTGTPEQYFGPGTRLTVT.